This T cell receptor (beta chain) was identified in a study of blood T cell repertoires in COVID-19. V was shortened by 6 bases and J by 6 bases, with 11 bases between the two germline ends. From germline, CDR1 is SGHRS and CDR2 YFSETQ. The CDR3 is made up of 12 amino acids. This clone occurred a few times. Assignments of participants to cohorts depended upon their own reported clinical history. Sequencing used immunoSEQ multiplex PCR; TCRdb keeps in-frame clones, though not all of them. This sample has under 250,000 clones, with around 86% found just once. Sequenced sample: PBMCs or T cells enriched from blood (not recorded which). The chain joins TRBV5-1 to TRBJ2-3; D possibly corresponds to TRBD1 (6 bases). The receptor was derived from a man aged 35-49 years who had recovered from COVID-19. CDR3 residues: CASTGTRDTQYF. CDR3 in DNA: TGCGCCAGCACCGGGACACGGGATACGCAGTATTTT.